This T cell receptor (beta chain) was recovered during a study of blood T cell repertoires in COVID-19. Overall study: The origin of the acute and convalescent COVID-19 samples was the United States, Italy and Spain.

Per the original methods: Reference gene primer amplification gave nucleated cell count estimates. The method was immunoSEQ multiplex PCR; TCRdb's version includes in-frame clones alone and lacks a portion of them. That table furnishes V, J and clone size, whereas the DNA furnished D and trimming. Of under 400,000 clones listed, about 86% were seen once; the top ten hold 4% to 5%. CDR3 length: 16 amino acids. Trimming took off 3 bases at V and 7 bases at J, with 18 bases between the two ends. CDR1 is LGHNT and CDR2 is FRNRAP in the germline V gene. The source is a middle-aged woman with acute COVID-19. The chain has TRBV12-5 and TRBJ1-4; unclear D gene. The sequenced sample was PBMCs or T cells enriched from blood (not recorded which). CDR3 region: CASGFGPGVAVEKLFF. In nucleotides, the CDR3 is TGTGCTAGTGGTTTTGGCCCGGGAGTAGCAGTTGAAAAACTGTTTTTT. The whole variable domain, remainder taken from reference TRBV12-5 and TRBJ1-4, is DARVTQTPRHKVTEMGQEVTMRCQPILGHNTVFWYRQTMMQGLELLAYFRNRAPLDDSGMPKDRFSAEMPDATLATLKIQPSEPRDSAVYFCASGFGPGVAVEKLFFGSGTQLSVL.